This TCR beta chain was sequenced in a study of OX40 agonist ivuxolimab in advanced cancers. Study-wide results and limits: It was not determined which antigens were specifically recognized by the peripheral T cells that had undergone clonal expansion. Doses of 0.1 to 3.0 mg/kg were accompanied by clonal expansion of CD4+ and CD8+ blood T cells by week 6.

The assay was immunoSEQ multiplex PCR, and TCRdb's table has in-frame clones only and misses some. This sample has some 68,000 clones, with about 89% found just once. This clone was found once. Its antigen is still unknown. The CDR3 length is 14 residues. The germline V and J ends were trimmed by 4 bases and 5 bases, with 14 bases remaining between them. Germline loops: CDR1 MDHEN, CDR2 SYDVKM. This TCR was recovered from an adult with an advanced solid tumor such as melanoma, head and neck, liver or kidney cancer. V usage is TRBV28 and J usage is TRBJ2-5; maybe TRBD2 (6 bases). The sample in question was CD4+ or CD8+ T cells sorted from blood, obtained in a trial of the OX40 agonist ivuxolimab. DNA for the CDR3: TGTGCCAGCAGTTGGGGTGCGGGGTTGGAGACCCAGTACTTC. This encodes CASSWGAGLETQYF.